This TCR beta chain was sequenced for a study of shared clonotypes between healthy human individuals. This clone appeared a single time. TCRdb's copy holds only in-frame clones and misses some; the assay was immunoSEQ multiplex PCR. The data contain roughly 2 million clones, about 95% of them seen just once; the ten biggest clones take up approximately 0.13%. V was clipped by 4 bases and J by 1 base, with 7 bases between them. The germline gives CDR1 ENHRY, CDR2 SYGVKD. The CDR3 contains 13 residues. The specimen was naive CD4+ T cells sorted from blood. The sample's subset: CD45RA+ positively selected. J is TRBJ2-5 and V is TRBV10-3; D remains unclear. The TCR was taken from a man younger than 35 in good health. CDR3 sequence reads: CAISADFQETQYF. The CDR3 DNA sequence: TGTGCCATCAGTGCGGATTTCCAAGAGACCCAGTACTTC.